Each of the 24 T cell receptor beta chains below was sequenced from the same sample in a study of blood T cell repertoires in COVID-19. Method: immunoSEQ multiplex PCR; TCRdb's copy keeps in-frame clones and lacks some. The sample includes about 170,000 clones, approximately 84% of them seen just once. What was sequenced was peripheral blood. The source is a woman over 75 with COVID-19, enrolled during active disease.

The chain combines TRBV1 with TRBJ2-3; the tabulated D call, TRBD2, remains unverified against the DNA. TRBV1 is termed a pseudogene. The CDR3 has 16 residues. For the CDR3, the DNA is TGCACCAGCAGCCTGAGAGTACTAGCGGACACAGATACGCAGTATTTT. Protein sequence: CTSSLRVLADTDTQYF.

This chain joins TRBV7-6 and TRBJ2-2; 10 positions agree with TRBD1. The length of the CDR3 is 15 residues. Germline loops: CDR1 SGHVS, CDR2 FNYEAQ. V lost 8 bases to trimming and J lost 6 bases; unmatched junction nucleotides: 9. The CDR3 nucleotides are TGTGCCAGCTCGAACGACAGGGGGCGGGCCGGGGAGCTGTTTTTT. Its translation is CASSNDRGRAGELFF.

V is TRBV6-4 and J is TRBJ2-5; 7 nucleotides match TRBD2. Germline V gives CDR1 MRHNA, CDR2 SNTAGT. The V gene end was trimmed by 5 bases and the J gene end by 5 bases; junction bases not matched to a gene: 5. This CDR3 is built from 13 residues. The CDR3 nucleotides are TGTGCCAGCAGTACCGTGGGGGGGGAGACCCAGTACTTC. Residues: CASSTVGGETQYF.

This clone was seen just once. The chain links TRBV7-3 to TRBJ2-7; D might be TRBD1 (5 bases). The CDR3 covers 14 residues. CDR1 and CDR2 from the germline V gene are SGHTA and FQGTGA. The V end lost 7 bases, the J end lost 6 bases, and 19 bases lay between the germline ends. CDR3: CASNPHDRGREQYF. Here the CDR3 DNA reads TGTGCCAGCAACCCCCATGATAGGGGCCGCGAGCAGTACTTC.

The V gene is TRBV12-3 or TRBV12-4, the J gene TRBJ2-1; a weak D match, TRBD1 (6 bases). The CDR3 contains 13 residues. V lost 4 bases, J lost 8 bases, and 12 bases lay in between. CDR3 residues: CASSSWGLDEQFF. In DNA, the CDR3 is TGTGCCAGCAGTTCGTGGGGGCTCGATGAGCAGTTCTTC.

The chain is built from TRBV7-2 and TRBJ2-2; 7 bases map to TRBD2. V lost 7 bases to trimming and J lost 5 bases; unmatched junction nucleotides: 7. Germline values: CDR1 SGHTA, CDR2 FQGNSA. CDR3 length equals 14 residues. The CDR3 sequence is CASNTRGRTGELFF. In DNA, the CDR3 is TGTGCCAGCAACACGCGGGGGAGAACCGGGGAGCTGTTTTTT.

This sequence joins TRBV27 and TRBJ2-7; D possibly corresponds to TRBD2 (5 bases). Trimming stripped 2 bases from V and 5 bases from J, with 16 bases between. Germline CDR1 and CDR2: MNHEY and SMNVEV (reference sequence). This CDR3 spans 15 amino acids. CDR3 sequence (DNA): TGTGCCAGCAGTTTAAACGTCGGGGTATCCCACGAGCAGTACTTC. It yields the protein CASSLNVGVSHEQYF.

In its sample, this clone was seen once. V usage is TRBV5-1 and J usage is TRBJ2-1; TRBD2 matches 8 bases. V shed 4 bases, J shed 7 bases, and the junction held 10 bases outside the gene matches. The V gene's germline CDR1 is SGHRS and CDR2 YFSETQ. CDR3 length equals 15 residues. Here the CDR3 reads CASSPPGLGGNEQFF. The CDR3 coding sequence is TGCGCCAGCAGCCCCCCGGGACTAGGTGGGAATGAGCAGTTCTTC.

V usage is TRBV14 and J usage is TRBJ2-1, with 7 nucleotides matching TRBD1. This CDR3 region has 13 residues. V lost 2 bases and J lost 9; bases outside the gene matches: 4. In germline, CDR1 is SGHDN, CDR2 FVKESK. The CDR3 region has the DNA TGTGCCAGCAGCCAAATGACAGGGCTTGAGCAGTTCTTC. It translates to CASSQMTGLEQFF.

The chain carries TRBV27 and TRBJ1-1; weak D call: TRBD1 (6 bases). This CDR3 has 14 residues. The ends were cut back, 2 bases at V and 4 bases at J, with 11 bases in the middle. CDR1 and CDR2 from the germline V gene are MNHEY and SMNVEV (reference sequence). This CDR3 is CASSLLRGITEAFF. The CDR3 region has the DNA TGTGCCAGCAGTTTACTGAGGGGGATCACTGAAGCTTTCTTT.

The chain carries TRBV30 and TRBJ2-1; D might be TRBD1 (6 bases). The CDR3 extends over 17 amino acids. Germline-derived CDR1 and CDR2 are GTSNPN and SVGIG (reference sequence). Trimming removed 0 bases from V and 7 bases from J, with 22 bases in between. The CDR3 nucleotides are TGTGCCTGGAGTGTAATAGGCTTACAGGGTCCCCAAAATGAGCAGTTCTTC. As protein: CAWSVIGLQGPQNEQFF.

This clone was counted only a few times. The chain links TRBV9 to TRBJ1-2; 7 nucleotides align to TRBD1. The ends lost 7 bases at V and 2 bases at J; junction bases unmatched: 5. Germline CDR1 and CDR2: SGDLS and YYNGEE. This CDR3 is built from 13 residues. The CDR3 DNA follows: TGTGCCAGCGCGCCGGGACAGAACTATGGCTACACCTTC. This translates into CASAPGQNYGYTF.

The chain joins TRBV27 to TRBJ2-5; weak D call: TRBD2 (5 bases). This CDR3 has 14 residues. Trimming took 4 bases from V and 2 from J, leaving 11 bases between them. CDR1 MNHEY and CDR2 SMNVEV come from the germline V gene (reference sequence). The CDR3 DNA reads as TGTGCCAGCAGTTCCGCCGGGGATCAAGAGACCCAGTACTTC. It yields the protein CASSSAGDQETQYF.

In this sample, this clone turned up once. This sequence joins TRBV7-8 and TRBJ1-3; D is possibly TRBD1 (6 bases). Germline values: CDR1 SGHVS, CDR2 FQNEAQ. Trimming shortened V by 0 bases and J by 0 bases, and 9 bases separated the two germline ends. CDR3 length: 16 amino acids. CDR3 in DNA: TGTGCCAGCAGCTTAGCGACAGGCTCCTCTGGAAACACCATATATTTT. Encoded protein: CASSLATGSSGNTIYF. Full variable domain (rest looked up from reference TRBV7-8 and TRBJ1-3): GAGVSQSPRYKVAKRGQDVALRCDPISGHVSLFWYQQALGQGPEFLTYFQNEAQLDKSGLPSDRFFAERPEGSVSTLKIQRTQQEDSAVYLCASSLATGSSGNTIYFGEGSWLTVV.

CDR3 bases: TGTGCCACCAGCAGAGGCCCGGGACAGTTAAATGAGCAGTTCTTC. It codes for CATSRGPGQLNEQFF. The chain has TRBV15 and TRBJ2-1; TRBD1 matches at 7 bases. Looked up from germline, CDR1 is LNHNV and CDR2 is YYDKDF (reference sequence). V dropped 1 base and J dropped 7; count of bases not matched to a gene: 7. This CDR3 is 15 amino acids long. Looking up the rest from reference TRBV15 and TRBJ2-1 gives the full variable domain: DAMVIQNPRYQVTQFGKPVTLSCSQTLNHNVMYWYQQKSSQAPKLLFHYYDKDFNNEADTPDNFQSRRPNTSFCFLDIRSPGLGDTAMYLCATSRGPGQLNEQFFGPGTRLTVL.

The chain carries TRBV6-2 or TRBV6-3 and TRBJ2-7; 11 bases are shared with TRBD2. The germline gives CDR1 MNHEY, CDR2 SVGEGT. V shed 5 bases and J 7 bases; nucleotides not matched to a gene: 7. The CDR3 runs to 14 residues. The CDR3 bases are TGTGCCAGCAGTACTAGCGGGGGTCTAAGTGAGCAGTACTTC. Protein: CASSTSGGLSEQYF.

This clone was detected a few times. The J gene is TRBJ2-1, the V gene TRBV7-9; no clear D gene. Per the germline V gene, CDR1 is SEHNR and CDR2 is FQNEAQ (reference sequence). The CDR3 is 14 residues long. Trimming took off 1 base at V and 10 bases at J, with 14 bases between the two ends. The CDR3: CASSLGLPAKEQFF. The CDR3 region has the DNA TGTGCCAGCAGCTTAGGACTCCCGGCGAAGGAGCAGTTCTTC.

The sample holds one count of this clone. The rearrangement joins TRBV29-1 to TRBJ1-1; TRBD1 matches at 8 bases. Losses at the gene ends were 8 bases for V and 4 bases for J; bases not matched to a gene: 12. The CDR3 sequence is 14 residues long. CDR1 and CDR2 from the germline V gene are SQVTM and ANQGSEA. CDR3 region: CSTGRGRGSTEAFF. CDR3 sequence (DNA): TGCAGCACTGGCAGGGGGCGAGGGAGCACTGAAGCTTTCTTT.

This sequence joins TRBV2 and TRBJ1-2; D might be TRBD1 (5 bases). This CDR3 is 12 amino acids long. Trimming removed 8 bases at V and 6 bases at J, with 13 bases between. Germline V CDR1 and CDR2: SNHLY, FYNNEI. In DNA, the CDR3 is TGTGCCAGCGCCTTTGGGGGGAATGGCTACACCTTC. Its protein product is CASAFGGNGYTF.

The chain combines TRBV4-3 with TRBJ2-1; 9 bases match TRBD1. V dropped 4 bases and J dropped 5; count of bases not matched to a gene: 3. The CDR3 sequence is 14 residues long. Germline V gives CDR1 LGHNA, CDR2 YSLEER. The CDR3 sequence is CASSRRDRDNEQFF. The DNA for the CDR3 is TGCGCCAGCAGCCGCAGGGACAGGGACAATGAGCAGTTCTTC.

CDR3 sequence: CASSGESLVGGSYNEQFF. The CDR3 DNA sequence: TGTGCCAGCAGCGGGGAGTCCCTGGTGGGAGGCTCCTACAATGAGCAGTTCTTC. The rearrangement links TRBV9 to TRBJ2-1, with D tentatively TRBD2 (6 bases). The CDR3 sequence is 18 residues long. Germline assignment: CDR1 SGDLS and CDR2 YYNGEE. The V and J ends lost 3 bases and 0 bases respectively, with 19 bases between them. The variable domain in full, with the rest retrieved from reference TRBV9 and TRBJ2-1, is DSGVTQTPKHLITATGQRVTLRCSPRSGDLSVYWYQQSLDQGLQFLIQYYNGEERAKGNILERFSAQQFPDLHSELNLSSLELGDSALYFCASSGESLVGGSYNEQFFGPGTRLTVL.

The chain has TRBV5-1 and TRBJ2-2; 8 bases are a match to TRBD1. Trimming at V came to 4 bases and at J to 1 base, leaving 9 bases not matched to a gene. The CDR3 extends over 17 amino acids. Germline values: CDR1 SGHRS, CDR2 YFSETQ. Here the CDR3 DNA reads TGCGCCAGCAGCCCGCGCCTCGGGACAGGGAACACCGGGGAGCTGTTTTTT. Translated, it gives CASSPRLGTGNTGELFF.

The rearrangement joins TRBV3-1 (or the pseudogene TRBV3-2) to TRBJ2-3; a possible D gene is TRBD2 (5 bases). V lost 4 bases, J lost 0 bases, and 17 bases lay in between. CDR1 is LGHDT and CDR2 is YNNKEL in the germline V gene (reference sequence). This CDR3 is 17 amino acids long. CDR3: CASSRRTGRASTDTQYF. CDR3 nucleotides: TGTGCCAGCAGCCGTCGGACTGGCCGTGCTAGCACAGATACGCAGTATTTT.

This sequence joins TRBV5-1 and TRBJ1-2; D unresolved. This CDR3 contains 14 residues. Germline CDR1 reads SGHRS; CDR2 reads YFSETQ. Deletions cut 0 bases from V and 12 bases from J, with 18 bases between. The CDR3 loop is CASSLDSHSMANTF. The CDR3, as DNA: TGCGCCAGCAGCTTGGACAGCCACTCTATGGCCAACACCTTC.